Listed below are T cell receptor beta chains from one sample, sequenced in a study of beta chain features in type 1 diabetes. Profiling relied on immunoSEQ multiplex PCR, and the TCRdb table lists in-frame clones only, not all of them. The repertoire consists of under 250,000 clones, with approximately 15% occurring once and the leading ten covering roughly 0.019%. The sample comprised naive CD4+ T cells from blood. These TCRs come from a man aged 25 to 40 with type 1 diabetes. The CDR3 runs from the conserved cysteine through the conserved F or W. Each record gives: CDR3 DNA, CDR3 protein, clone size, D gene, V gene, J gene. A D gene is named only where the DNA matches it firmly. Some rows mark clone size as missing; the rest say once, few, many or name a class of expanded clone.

TGTGCCTGGAGTCGACTCACTAGCGGGACGAACACCGGGGAGCTGTTTTTT	CAWSRLTSGTNTGELFF	few	TRBD2	TRBV30	TRBJ2-2
TGTGCCAGCAGCTTAGGTCAGGGGGGATCCTACAATGAGCAGTTCTTC	CASSLGQGGSYNEQFF	few	NA	TRBV7-9	TRBJ2-1
TGTGCCAGCAGCTTGGACGGTGTGACTAGCATGGCGGATACGCAGTATTTT	CASSLDGVTSMADTQYF	NA	TRBD2	TRBV5-4	TRBJ2-3
TGTGCCTGGAGTGTTCTGGGCGAGCAGTACTTC	CAWSVLGEQYF	few	NA	TRBV30	TRBJ2-7
TGTGCCAGCAGCTGGGGGACAGGCCAAAAAGGCTACACCTTC	CASSWGTGQKGYTF	few	TRBD1	TRBV7-9	TRBJ1-2
TGTGCCAGCAGCTTAGACTTGTGGGAGGCTGAGCAGTTCTTC	CASSLDLWEAEQFF	NA	NA	TRBV7-2	TRBJ2-1
TGTGCCAGCAGCTTAGGCGCACGGGGTGATTACGAGCAGTACTTC	CASSLGARGDYEQYF	few	NA	TRBV7-6	TRBJ2-7
TGTGCCAGCAGCGTAGAGGAGGGCCTCTCCTACGAGCAGTACTTC	CASSVEEGLSYEQYF	NA	NA	TRBV9	TRBJ2-7
TGTGCCAGCAGCCAAACATTGGGACAGAATGGCTACACCTTC	CASSQTLGQNGYTF	few	TRBD1	TRBV16	TRBJ1-2
TGTGCCAGCAGTCCCGAAGTGCGGGCGGGTAGAGAGACCCAGTACTTC	CASSPEVRAGRETQYF	few	NA	TRBV27	TRBJ2-5
TGCGCCAGCAGCGAACTAGCTCGAGGGAGATGGGGAGAGACCCAGTACTTC	CASSELARGRWGETQYF	NA	NA	TRBV5-1	TRBJ2-5
TGCGCCAGCAGCCAACCTATGGGACACCGGGAAAAACTGTTTTTT	CASSQPMGHREKLFF	NA	NA	TRBV4-1	TRBJ1-4
TGTGCCAGCAGTGAATATAATTTTGCAGGGGACATTCAGTACTTC	CASSEYNFAGDIQYF	few	NA	TRBV25-1	TRBJ2-4
TGTGCCAGTCTGCCGCGCAACAGGGAAAAACTGTTTTTT	CASLPRNREKLFF	NA	NA	TRBV19	TRBJ1-4
TGTGCCAGCAGTCATCCTAACCCTTCTAGCGGGAGGGTAAATGAGCAGTTCTTC	CASSHPNPSSGRVNEQFF	NA	TRBD2	TRBV27	TRBJ2-1
TGCGCCAGCAGCTTGGGTCGCTCGCGCGACGGGGAGCTGTTTTTT	CASSLGRSRDGELFF	NA	NA	TRBV5-1	TRBJ2-2
TGCGCCAGCAGCGTCCTTCCGGCGGGGGAATACAATGAGCAGTTCTTC	CASSVLPAGEYNEQFF	NA	TRBD2	TRBV5-1	TRBJ2-1
TGTGCCAGCAATGACAGGGGGCTTACTAACTATGGCTACACCTTC	CASNDRGLTNYGYTF	NA	TRBD1	TRBV19	TRBJ1-2
TGTGCCTGTACCCACCCGGGACTAGCGGGGGTGGAGACCCAGTACTTC	CACTHPGLAGVETQYF	few	TRBD2	TRBV30	TRBJ2-5
TGTGCCTGGAGGGACTCGGCGCCGGCTGAAGCTTTCTTT	CAWRDSAPAEAFF	few	NA	TRBV30	TRBJ1-1
TGTGCCATCAGTGAGTCCGGTCGGACTGAAGCCCAGCATTTT	CAISESGRTEAQHF	NA	NA	TRBV6-1	TRBJ1-5
TGTGCCAGCAGCTTAGTCCCAACTAACTATGGCTACACCTTC	CASSLVPTNYGYTF	NA	NA	TRBV7-9	TRBJ1-2
TGTGCCAGCAGCTCAGGGGGGCAATCGGATACGCAGTATTTT	CASSSGGQSDTQYF	NA	NA	TRBV7-9	TRBJ2-3
TGTGCCAGCAGCTCCGGGACTAGCGGTTCCTACGAGCAGTACTTC	CASSSGTSGSYEQYF	NA	TRBD2	TRBV7-8	TRBJ2-7
TGCAGCGTTGGCGGAGATCAGCCCCAGCATTTT	CSVGGDQPQHF	NA	NA	TRBV29-1	TRBJ1-5
TGTGCCAGCAGCCCCCGGCCTAGCCTCGAGACCCAGTACTTC	CASSPRPSLETQYF	few	NA	TRBV28	TRBJ2-5
TGTGCCTGGAGTACGACAGGGGGAGGCACTGAAGCTTTCTTT	CAWSTTGGGTEAFF	few	TRBD1	TRBV30	TRBJ1-1
TGTGCCAGCAGCTCCCGGACTAGAGCAAGTGAGCAGTTCTTC	CASSSRTRASEQFF	NA	TRBD2	TRBV11-2	TRBJ2-1
TGTGCCAGCAGCTTGGGGTCGACAGGGTGGACCGGGGAGCTGTTTTTT	CASSLGSTGWTGELFF	NA	TRBD1	TRBV5-4	TRBJ2-2
TGTGCCAGCAGGTCTGACAGGGGGGGTGGCTACACCTTC	CASRSDRGGGYTF	NA	TRBD1	TRBV6-5	TRBJ1-2
TGTGCCAGCAGCTTAACCAAACAGGGGGCCCATGGCTACACCTTC	CASSLTKQGAHGYTF	NA	TRBD1	TRBV7-9	TRBJ1-2
TGTGCCAGCAGCCTACTAGCGGCCTCCTACGAGCAGTACTTC	CASSLLAASYEQYF	NA	TRBD2	TRBV9	TRBJ2-7
TGTGCCAGCAGCGTAGGCGTGACAGGCATCTCTGGAAACACCATATATTTT	CASSVGVTGISGNTIYF	NA	NA	TRBV9	TRBJ1-3
TGTGCCAGCAGCGCTAGCGGGTCCTCTAGCACAGATACGCAGTATTTT	CASSASGSSSTDTQYF	NA	TRBD2	TRBV9	TRBJ2-3
TGTGCCAGCAGCTTGGAGATAGGGCGGGGTCAAGAGACCCAGTACTTC	CASSLEIGRGQETQYF	few	NA	TRBV5-4	TRBJ2-5
TGCAGCGTTCCCGGGGGTAACAATCAGCCCCAGCATTTT	CSVPGGNNQPQHF	NA	NA	TRBV29-1	TRBJ1-5